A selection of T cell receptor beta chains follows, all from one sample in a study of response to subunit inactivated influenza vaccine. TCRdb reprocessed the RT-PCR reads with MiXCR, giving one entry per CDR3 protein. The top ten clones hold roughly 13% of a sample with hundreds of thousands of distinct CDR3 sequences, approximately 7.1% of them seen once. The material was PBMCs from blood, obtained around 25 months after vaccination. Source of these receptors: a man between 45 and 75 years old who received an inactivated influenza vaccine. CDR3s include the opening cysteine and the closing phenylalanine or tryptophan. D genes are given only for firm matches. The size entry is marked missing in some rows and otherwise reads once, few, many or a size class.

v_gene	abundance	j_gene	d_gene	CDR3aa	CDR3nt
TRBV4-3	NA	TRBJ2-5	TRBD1	CASSPIGQGGTETQYF	TGCGCCAGCAGCCCGATCGGACAGGGGGGGACAGAGACCCAGTACTTC
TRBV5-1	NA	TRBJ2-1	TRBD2	CASSSSGGDYNEQFF	TGCGCCAGCAGCTCTAGCGGGGGAGACTACAATGAGCAGTTCTTC
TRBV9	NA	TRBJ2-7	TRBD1	CASSVAGTGGIEQYF	TGTGCCAGCAGCGTAGCTGGGACAGGGGGAATTGAGCAGTACTTC
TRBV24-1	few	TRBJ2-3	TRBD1	CATSDRTGGGTDTQYF	TGTGCCACCAGTGACAGGACAGGGGGCGGCACAGATACGCAGTATTTT
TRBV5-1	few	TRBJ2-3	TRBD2	CASSPTLAGGGDTQYF	TGCGCCAGCAGCCCCACCCTAGCGGGGGGGGGAGATACGCAGTATTTT
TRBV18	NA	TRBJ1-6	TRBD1	CASSLGQGLSPLHF	TGTGCCAGCTCACTAGGACAGGGTTTGTCACCCCTCCACTTT
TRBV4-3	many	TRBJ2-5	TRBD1	CASSQDLGTAQETQYF	TGCGCCAGCAGCCAAGACCTTGGGACAGCCCAAGAGACCCAGTACTTC
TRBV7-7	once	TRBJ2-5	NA	CPSTPSVGETQYF	TGTCCTAGCACACCTAGCGTGGGAGAGACCCAGTACTTC
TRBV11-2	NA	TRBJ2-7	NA	CASSLPSNYEQYF	TGTGCCAGCAGCCTTCCCAGTAACTACGAGCAGTACTTC
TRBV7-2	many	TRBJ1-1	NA	CASSFGMNTEAFF	TGTGCCAGCAGTTTTGGTATGAACACTGAAGCTTTCTTT